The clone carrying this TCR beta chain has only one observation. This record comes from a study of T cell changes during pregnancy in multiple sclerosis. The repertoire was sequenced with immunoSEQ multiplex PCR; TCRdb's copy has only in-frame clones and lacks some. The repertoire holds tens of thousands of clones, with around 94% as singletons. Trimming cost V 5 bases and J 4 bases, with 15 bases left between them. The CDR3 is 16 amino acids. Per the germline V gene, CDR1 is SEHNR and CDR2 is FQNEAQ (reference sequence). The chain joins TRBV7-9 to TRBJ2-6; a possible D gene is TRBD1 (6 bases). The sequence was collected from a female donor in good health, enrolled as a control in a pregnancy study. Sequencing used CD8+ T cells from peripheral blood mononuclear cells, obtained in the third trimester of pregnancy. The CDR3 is CASSATQGPGANVLTF. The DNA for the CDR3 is TGTGCCAGCAGCGCGACACAGGGCCCCGGGGCCAACGTCCTGACTTTC. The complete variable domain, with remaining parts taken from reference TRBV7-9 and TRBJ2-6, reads DTGVSQNPRHKITKRGQNVTFRCDPISEHNRLYWYRQTLGQGPEFLTYFQNEAQLEKSRLLSDRFSAERPKGSFSTLEIQRTEQGDSAMYLCASSATQGPGANVLTFGAGSRLTVL.